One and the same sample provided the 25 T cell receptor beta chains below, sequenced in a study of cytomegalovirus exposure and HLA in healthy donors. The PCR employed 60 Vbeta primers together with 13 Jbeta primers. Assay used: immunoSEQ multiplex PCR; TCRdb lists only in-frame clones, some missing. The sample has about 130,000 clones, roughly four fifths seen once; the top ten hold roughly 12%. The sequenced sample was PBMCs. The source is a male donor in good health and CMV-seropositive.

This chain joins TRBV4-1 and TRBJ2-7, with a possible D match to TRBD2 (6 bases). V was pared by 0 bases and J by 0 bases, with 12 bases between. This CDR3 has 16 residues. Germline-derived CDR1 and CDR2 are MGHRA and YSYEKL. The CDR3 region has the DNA TGCGCCAGCAGCCAAGAAGGGGCGGGACGCTCCTACGAGCAGTACTTC. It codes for CASSQEGAGRSYEQYF.

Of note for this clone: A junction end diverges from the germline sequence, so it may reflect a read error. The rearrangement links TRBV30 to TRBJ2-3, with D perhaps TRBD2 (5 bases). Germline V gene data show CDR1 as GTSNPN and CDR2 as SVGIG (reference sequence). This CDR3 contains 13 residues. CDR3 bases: TGTGCCTGGAGGGACCGACTGGACTCCTACCTTTCTTTT. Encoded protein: CAWRDRLDSYLSF.

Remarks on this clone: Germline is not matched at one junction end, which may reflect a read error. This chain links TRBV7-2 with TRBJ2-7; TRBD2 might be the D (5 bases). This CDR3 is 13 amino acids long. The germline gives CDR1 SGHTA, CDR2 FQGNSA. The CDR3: CASNLESSGEQYF. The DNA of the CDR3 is TGTGCCAGCAACTTAGAGTCCAGCGGAGAGCAGTACTTC.

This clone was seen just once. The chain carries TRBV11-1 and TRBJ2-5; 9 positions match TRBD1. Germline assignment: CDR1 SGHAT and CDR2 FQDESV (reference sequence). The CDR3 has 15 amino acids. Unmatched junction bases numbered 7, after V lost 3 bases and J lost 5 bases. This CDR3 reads CASSFRDRARETQYF. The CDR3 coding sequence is TGTGCCAGCAGCTTCCGGGACAGGGCACGGGAGACCCAGTACTTC.

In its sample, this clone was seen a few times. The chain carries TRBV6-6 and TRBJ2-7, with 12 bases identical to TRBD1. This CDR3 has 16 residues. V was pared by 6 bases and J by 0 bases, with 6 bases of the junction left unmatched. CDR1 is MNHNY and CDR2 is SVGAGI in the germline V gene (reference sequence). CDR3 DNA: TGTGCCAGCAGCGGGACAGGGGGCGAGAGCTCCTACGAGCAGTACTTC. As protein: CASSGTGGESSYEQYF.

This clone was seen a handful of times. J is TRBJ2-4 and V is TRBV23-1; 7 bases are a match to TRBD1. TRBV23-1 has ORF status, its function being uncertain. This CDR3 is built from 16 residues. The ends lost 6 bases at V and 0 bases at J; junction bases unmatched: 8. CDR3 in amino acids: CASSYKTGLAKNIQYF. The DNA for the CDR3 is TGCGCCAGCAGCTATAAGACAGGGTTAGCCAAAAACATTCAGTACTTC.

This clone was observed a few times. The CDR3 coding sequence is TGTGCCAGCAGTACAGGGGGCAATAATCAGCCCCAGCATTTT. Its translation: CASSTGGNNQPQHF. The rearrangement joins TRBV6-1 to TRBJ1-5; 9 bases line up with TRBD1. V was pared by 5 bases and J by 4 bases, with 3 bases of the junction left unmatched. The length of the CDR3 is 14 residues. Germline V gene sequence: CDR1 MNHNS, CDR2 SASEGT.

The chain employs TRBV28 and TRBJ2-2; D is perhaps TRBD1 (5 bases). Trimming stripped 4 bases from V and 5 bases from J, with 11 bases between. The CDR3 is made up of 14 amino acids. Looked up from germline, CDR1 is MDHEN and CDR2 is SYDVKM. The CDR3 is CASSWQGKTGELFF. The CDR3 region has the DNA TGTGCCAGCAGTTGGCAGGGCAAAACCGGGGAGCTGTTTTTT.

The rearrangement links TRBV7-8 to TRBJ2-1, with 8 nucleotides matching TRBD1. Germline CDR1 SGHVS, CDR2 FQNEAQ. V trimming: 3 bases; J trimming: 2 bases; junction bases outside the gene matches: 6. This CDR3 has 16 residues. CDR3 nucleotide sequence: TGTGCCAGCAGCTTCGACAGGGGCGGGCCCTACAATGAGCAGTTCTTC. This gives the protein CASSFDRGGPYNEQFF. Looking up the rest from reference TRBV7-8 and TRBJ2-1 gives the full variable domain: GAGVSQSPRYKVAKRGQDVALRCDPISGHVSLFWYQQALGQGPEFLTYFQNEAQLDKSGLPSDRFFAERPEGSVSTLKIQRTQQEDSAVYLCASSFDRGGPYNEQFFGPGTRLTVL.

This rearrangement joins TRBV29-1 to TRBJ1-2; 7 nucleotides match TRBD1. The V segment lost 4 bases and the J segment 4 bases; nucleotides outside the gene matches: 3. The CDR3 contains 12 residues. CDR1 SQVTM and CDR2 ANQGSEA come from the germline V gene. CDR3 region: CSVVYRGYGYTF. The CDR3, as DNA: TGCAGCGTTGTATACAGGGGCTATGGCTACACCTTC.

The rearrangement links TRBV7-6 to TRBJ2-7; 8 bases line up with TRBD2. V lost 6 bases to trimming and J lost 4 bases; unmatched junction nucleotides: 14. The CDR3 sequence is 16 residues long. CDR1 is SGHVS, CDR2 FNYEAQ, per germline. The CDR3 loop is CASSRPRGGSEYEQYF. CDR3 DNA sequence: TGTGCCAGCAGTCGCCCACGGGGGGGCAGCGAGTACGAGCAGTACTTC.

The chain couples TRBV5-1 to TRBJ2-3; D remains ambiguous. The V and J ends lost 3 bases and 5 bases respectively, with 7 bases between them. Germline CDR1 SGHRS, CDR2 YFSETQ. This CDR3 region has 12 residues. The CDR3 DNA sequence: TGCGCCAGCAGCTCCAGTGGAGATACGCAGTATTTT. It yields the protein CASSSSGDTQYF.

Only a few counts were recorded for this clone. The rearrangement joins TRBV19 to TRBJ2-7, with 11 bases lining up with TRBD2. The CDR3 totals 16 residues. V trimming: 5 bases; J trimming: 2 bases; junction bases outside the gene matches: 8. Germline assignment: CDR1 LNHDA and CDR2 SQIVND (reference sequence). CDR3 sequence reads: CASSPYTSGGTYEQYF. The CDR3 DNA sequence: TGTGCCAGTAGTCCATATACTAGCGGGGGCACCTACGAGCAGTACTTC.

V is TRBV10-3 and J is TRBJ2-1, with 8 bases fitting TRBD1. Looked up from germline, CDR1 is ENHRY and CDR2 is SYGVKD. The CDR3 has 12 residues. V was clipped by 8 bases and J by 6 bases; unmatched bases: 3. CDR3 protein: CAIGQGFNEQFF. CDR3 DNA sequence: TGTGCCATCGGACAGGGATTCAATGAGCAGTTCTTC.

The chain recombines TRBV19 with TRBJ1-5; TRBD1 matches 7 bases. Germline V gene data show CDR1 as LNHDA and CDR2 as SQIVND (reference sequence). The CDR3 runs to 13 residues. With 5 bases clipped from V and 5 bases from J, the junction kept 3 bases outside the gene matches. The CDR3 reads CASSDRADQPQHF. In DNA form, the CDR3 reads TGTGCCAGTAGTGACAGGGCTGATCAGCCCCAGCATTTT. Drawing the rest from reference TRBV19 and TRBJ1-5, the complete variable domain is DGGITQSPKYLFRKEGQNVTLSCEQNLNHDAMYWYRQDPGQGLRLIYYSQIVNDFQKGDIAEGYSVSREKKESFPLTVTSAQKNPTAFYLCASSDRADQPQHFGDGTRLSIL.

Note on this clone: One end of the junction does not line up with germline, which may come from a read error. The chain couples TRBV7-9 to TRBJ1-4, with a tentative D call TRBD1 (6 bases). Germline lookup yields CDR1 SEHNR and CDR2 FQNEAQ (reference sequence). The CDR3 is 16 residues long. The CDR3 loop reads CSSSKYRALPPGKLFF. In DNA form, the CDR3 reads TGTTCCAGCAGCAAATACAGGGCTCTCCCGCCCGGAAAACTGTTTTTT.

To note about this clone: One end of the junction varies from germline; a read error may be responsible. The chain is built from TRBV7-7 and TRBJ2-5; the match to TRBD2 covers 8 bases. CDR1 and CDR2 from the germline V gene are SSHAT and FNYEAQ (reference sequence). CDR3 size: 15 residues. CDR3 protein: CASSPLAEGQETQYF. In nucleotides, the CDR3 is TGTGCTAGCAGCCCACTAGCGGAGGGGCAAGAGACCCAGTACTTC.

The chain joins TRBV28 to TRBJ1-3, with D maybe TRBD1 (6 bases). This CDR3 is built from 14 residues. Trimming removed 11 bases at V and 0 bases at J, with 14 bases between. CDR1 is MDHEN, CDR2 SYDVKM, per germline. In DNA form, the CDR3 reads TGTGCCGGGGCCACAGGGACCTCTGGAAACACCATATATTTT. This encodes CAGATGTSGNTIYF.

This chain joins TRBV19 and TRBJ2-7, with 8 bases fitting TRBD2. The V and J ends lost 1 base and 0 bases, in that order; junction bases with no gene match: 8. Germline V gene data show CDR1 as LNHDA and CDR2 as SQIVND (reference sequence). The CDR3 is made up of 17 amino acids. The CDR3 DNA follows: TGTGCCAGTAGTATAGCCGCGGGAGGCCTGAGCTCCTACGAGCAGTACTTC. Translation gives CASSIAAGGLSSYEQYF.

This CDR3 reads CASSLASGRVNEQFF. The CDR3 nucleotides read TGTGCCAGCAGCTTAGCTAGCGGGAGAGTCAATGAGCAGTTCTTC. The V call is TRBV7-3, the J call TRBJ2-1; 10 bases agree with TRBD2. This CDR3 has 15 residues. V gave up 2 bases and J gave up 6 bases; unmatched junction bases: 4. The germline gives CDR1 SGHTA, CDR2 FQGTGA. Full variable domain (missing parts from reference TRBV7-3 and TRBJ2-1): GAGVSQTPSNKVTEKGKYVELRCDPISGHTALYWYRQSLGQGPEFLIYFQGTGAADDSGLPNDRFFAVRPEGSVSTLKIQRTERGDSAVYLCASSLASGRVNEQFFGPGTRLTVL.

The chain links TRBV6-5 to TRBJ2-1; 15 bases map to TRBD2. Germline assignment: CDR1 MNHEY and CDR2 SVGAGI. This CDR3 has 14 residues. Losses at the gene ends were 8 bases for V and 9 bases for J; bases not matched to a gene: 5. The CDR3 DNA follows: TGTGCCAGCGGGACTAGCGGGAGGTCGACTGAGCAGTTCTTC. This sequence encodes CASGTSGRSTEQFF.

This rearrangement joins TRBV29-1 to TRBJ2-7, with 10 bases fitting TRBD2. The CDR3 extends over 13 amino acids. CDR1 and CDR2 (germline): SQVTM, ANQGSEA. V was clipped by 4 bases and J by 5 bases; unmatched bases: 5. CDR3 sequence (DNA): TGCAGCGTTGCGGGACTAGCGAGGAACGAGCAGTACTTC. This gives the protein CSVAGLARNEQYF.

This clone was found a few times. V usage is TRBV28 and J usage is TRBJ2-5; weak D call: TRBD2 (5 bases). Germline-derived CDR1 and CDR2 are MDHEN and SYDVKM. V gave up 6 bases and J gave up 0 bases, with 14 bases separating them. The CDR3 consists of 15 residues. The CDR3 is CASRPTDWYQETQYF. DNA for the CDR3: TGTGCCAGCAGACCGACGGACTGGTACCAAGAGACCCAGTACTTC.

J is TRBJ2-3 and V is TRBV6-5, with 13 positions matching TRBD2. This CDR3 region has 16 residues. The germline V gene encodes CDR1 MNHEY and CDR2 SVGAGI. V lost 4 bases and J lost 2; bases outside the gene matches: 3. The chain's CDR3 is CASSWGLAGLTDTQYF. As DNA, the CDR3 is TGTGCCAGCAGTTGGGGACTAGCGGGACTCACAGATACGCAGTATTTT.

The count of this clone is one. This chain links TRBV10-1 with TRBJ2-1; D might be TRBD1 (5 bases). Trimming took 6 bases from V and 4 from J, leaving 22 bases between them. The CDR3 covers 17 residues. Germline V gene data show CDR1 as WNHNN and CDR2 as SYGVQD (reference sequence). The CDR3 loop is CASSSRVGHHCYNEQFF. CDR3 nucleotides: TGCGCCAGCAGCTCCAGGGTGGGCCACCATTGTTACAATGAGCAGTTCTTC.